This record looks at one T cell receptor beta chain sequence and its context. Other nucleotide sequences in the sample specify the same CDR3. Only in-frame clones appear in the TCRdb table, and some are missing; sequencing was by immunoSEQ multiplex PCR. The sample records about 51,000 clones, roughly 80% being singletons. This record comes from a study of control samples from healthy donors and cancer patients. Germline trimming cut 4 bases from V and 0 bases from J; bases unmatched to any gene: 2. The V gene's germline CDR1 is KGHDR and CDR2 SFDVKD. The CDR3 is 15 residues long. The TCR was taken from a man in his 70s in good health. The rearrangement uses TRBV24-1 and TRBJ2-3; TRBD2 matches at 8 bases. The sequenced sample consisted of blood. As DNA, the CDR3 is TGTGCCACCAGTGACCCTAGCGGGAGCACAGATACGCAGTATTTT. It codes for CATSDPSGSTDTQYF.